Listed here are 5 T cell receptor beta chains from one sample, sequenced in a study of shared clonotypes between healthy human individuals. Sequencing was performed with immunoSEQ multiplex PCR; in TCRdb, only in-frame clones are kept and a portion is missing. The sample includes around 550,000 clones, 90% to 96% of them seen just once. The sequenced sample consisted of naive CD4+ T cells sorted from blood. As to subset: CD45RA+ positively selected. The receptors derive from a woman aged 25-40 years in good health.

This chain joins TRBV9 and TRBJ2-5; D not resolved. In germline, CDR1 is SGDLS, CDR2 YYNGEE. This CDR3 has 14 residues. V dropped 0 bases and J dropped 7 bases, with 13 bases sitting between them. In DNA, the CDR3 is TGTGCCAGCAGCGTAGGTTCAACCGACGGGACCCAGTACTTC. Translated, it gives CASSVGSTDGTQYF.

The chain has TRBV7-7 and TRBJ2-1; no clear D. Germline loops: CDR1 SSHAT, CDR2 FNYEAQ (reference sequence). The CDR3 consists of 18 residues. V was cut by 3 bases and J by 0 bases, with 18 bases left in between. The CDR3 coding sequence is TGTGCCAGCAGCTTGAATCCCCCGTCCCCAACCTCCTACAATGAGCAGTTCTTC. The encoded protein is CASSLNPPSPTSYNEQFF.

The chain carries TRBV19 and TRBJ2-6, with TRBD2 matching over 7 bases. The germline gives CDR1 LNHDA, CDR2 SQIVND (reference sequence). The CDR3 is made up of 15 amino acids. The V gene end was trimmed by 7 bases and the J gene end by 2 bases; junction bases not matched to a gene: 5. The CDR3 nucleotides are TGTGCCAGTATTGGGGGAGGGGCTGGGGCCAACGTCCTGACTTTC. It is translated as CASIGGGAGANVLTF.

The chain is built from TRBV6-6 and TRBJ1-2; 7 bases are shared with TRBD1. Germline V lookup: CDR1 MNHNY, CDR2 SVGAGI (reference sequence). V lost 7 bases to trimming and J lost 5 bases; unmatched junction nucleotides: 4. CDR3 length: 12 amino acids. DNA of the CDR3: TGTGCCAGCACCCAACAGGGGTATGGCTACACCTTC. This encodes CASTQQGYGYTF.

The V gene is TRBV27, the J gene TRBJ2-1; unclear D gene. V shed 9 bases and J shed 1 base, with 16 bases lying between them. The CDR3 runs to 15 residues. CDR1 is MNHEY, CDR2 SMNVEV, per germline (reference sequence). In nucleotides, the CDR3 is TGTGCCAGTAGGGTAGGTGGTGGATCCTACAATGAGCAGTTCTTC. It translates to CASRVGGGSYNEQFF.